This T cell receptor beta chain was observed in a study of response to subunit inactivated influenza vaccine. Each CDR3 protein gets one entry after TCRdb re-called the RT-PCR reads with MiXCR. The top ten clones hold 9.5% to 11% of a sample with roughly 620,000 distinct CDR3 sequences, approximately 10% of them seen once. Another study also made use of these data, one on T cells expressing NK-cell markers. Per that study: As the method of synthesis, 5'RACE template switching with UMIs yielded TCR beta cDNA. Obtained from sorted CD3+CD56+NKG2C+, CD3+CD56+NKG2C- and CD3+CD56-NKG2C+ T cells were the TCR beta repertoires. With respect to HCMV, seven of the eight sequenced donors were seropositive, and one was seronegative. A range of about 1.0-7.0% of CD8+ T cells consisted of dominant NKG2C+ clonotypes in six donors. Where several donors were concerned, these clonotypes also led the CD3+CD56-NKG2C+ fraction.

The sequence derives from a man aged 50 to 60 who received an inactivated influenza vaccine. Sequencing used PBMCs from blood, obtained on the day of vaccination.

CDR3 sequence: CASSHPWGEAFF. DNA for the CDR3: TGTGCCAGCAGCCACCCGTGGGGTGAAGCTTTCTTT. The V and J genes are TRBV7-2 and TRBJ1-1; no firm D call. Per the germline V gene, CDR1 is SGHTA and CDR2 is FQGNSA. Trimming removed 5 bases at V and 7 bases at J, with 11 bases between. This CDR3 region has 12 residues.